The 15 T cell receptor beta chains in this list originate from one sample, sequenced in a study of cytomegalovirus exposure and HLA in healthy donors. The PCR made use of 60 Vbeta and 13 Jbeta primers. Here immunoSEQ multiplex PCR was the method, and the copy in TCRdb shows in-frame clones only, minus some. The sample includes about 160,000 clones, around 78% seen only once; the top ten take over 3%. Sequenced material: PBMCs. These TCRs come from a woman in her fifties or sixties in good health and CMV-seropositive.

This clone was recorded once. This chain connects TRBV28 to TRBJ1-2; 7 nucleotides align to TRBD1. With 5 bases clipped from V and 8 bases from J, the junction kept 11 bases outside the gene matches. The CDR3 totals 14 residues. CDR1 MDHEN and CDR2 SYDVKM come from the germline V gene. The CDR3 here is CASSHRGPGRGYTF. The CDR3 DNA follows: TGTGCCAGCAGTCACAGGGGCCCGGGTAGAGGCTACACCTTC.

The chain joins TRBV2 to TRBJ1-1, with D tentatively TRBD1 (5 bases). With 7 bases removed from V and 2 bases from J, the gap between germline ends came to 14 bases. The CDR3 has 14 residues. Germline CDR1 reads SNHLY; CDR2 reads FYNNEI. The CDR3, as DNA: TGTGCCAGCATGAGACAGACGAGCAACACTGAAGCTTTCTTT. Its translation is CASMRQTSNTEAFF. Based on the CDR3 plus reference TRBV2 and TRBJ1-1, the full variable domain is EPEVTQTPSHQVTQMGQEVILRCVPISNHLYFYWYRQILGQKVEFLVSFYNNEISEKSEIFDDQFSVERPDGSNFTLKIRSTKLEDSAMYFCASMRQTSNTEAFFGQGTRLTVV.

This CDR3 reads CASSQERTSYGYTF. The CDR3 region has the DNA TGCGCCAGCAGCCAAGAACGGACAAGCTATGGCTACACCTTC. The rearrangement uses TRBV4-3 and TRBJ1-2; the D gene is possibly TRBD1 (5 bases). V lost 0 bases and J 4 bases, leaving 9 bases between the germline ends. The CDR3 length is 14 residues. CDR1 and CDR2 from the germline V gene are LGHNA and YSLEER.

CDR3 nucleotide sequence: TGCGCCAGCAGCTTGAGGGGGACAGGGTATGAAAAACTGTTTTTT. It specifies CASSLRGTGYEKLFF. The genes are TRBV5-1 and TRBJ1-4; 9 nucleotides agree with TRBD1. Unmatched junction bases numbered 4, after V lost 1 base and J lost 6 bases. Germline V gene sequence: CDR1 SGHRS, CDR2 YFSETQ. This CDR3 has 15 amino acids.

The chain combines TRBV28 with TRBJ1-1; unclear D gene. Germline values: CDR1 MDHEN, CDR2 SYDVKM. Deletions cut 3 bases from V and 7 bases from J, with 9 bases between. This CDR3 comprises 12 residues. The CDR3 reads CASSFARFEAFF. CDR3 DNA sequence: TGTGCCAGCAGTTTTGCCAGGTTTGAAGCTTTCTTT.

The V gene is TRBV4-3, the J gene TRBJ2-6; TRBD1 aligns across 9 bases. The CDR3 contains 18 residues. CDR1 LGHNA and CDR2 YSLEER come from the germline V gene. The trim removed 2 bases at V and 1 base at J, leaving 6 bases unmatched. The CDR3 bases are TGCGCCAGCAGCCAACAGACAGGGGGGAGGTCTGGGGCCAACGTCCTGACTTTC. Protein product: CASSQQTGGRSGANVLTF.

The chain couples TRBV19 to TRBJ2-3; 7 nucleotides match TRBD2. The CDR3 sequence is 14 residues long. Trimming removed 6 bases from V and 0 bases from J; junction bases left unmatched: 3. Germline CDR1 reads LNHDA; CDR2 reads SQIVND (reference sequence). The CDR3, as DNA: TGTGCCAGTAGCCGACTAGCTAGCACAGATACGCAGTATTTT. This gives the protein CASSRLASTDTQYF.

The chain's CDR3 is CASSLEHTEAFF. DNA of the CDR3: TGTGCCAGCAGCTTAGAGCACACTGAAGCTTTCTTT. The chain carries TRBV7-8 and TRBJ1-1; D is undetermined. Deletions cut 1 base from V and 3 bases from J, with 3 bases between. The CDR3 contains 12 residues. Germline V lookup: CDR1 SGHVS, CDR2 FQNEAQ.

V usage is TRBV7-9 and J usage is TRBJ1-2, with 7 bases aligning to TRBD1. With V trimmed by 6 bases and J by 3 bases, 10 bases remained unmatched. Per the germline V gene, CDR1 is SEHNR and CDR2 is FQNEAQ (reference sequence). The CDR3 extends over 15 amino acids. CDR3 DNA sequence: TGTGCCAGCAGTTATACAGGGGTTTCGTACTATGGCTACACCTTC. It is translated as CASSYTGVSYYGYTF.

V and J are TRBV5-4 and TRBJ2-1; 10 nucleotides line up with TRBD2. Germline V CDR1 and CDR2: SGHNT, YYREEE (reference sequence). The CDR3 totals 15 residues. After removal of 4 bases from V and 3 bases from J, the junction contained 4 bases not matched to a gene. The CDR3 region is CASSPSGSLYNEQFF. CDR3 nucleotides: TGTGCCAGCAGCCCTAGCGGGAGTCTCTACAATGAGCAGTTCTTC.

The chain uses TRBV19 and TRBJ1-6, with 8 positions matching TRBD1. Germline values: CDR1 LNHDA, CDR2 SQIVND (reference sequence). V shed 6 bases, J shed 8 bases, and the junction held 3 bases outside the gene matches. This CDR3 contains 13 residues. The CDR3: CASSPGGYSPLHF. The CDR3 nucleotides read TGTGCCAGTAGCCCAGGGGGCTATTCACCCCTCCACTTT.

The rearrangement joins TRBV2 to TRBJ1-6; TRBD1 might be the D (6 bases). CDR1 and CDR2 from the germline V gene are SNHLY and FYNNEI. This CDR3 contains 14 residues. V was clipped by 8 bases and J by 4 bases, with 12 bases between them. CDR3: CASSRQVYNSPLHF. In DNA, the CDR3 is TGTGCCAGCTCCCGACAGGTTTATAATTCACCCCTCCACTTT. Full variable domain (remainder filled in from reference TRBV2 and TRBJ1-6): EPEVTQTPSHQVTQMGQEVILRCVPISNHLYFYWYRQILGQKVEFLVSFYNNEISEKSEIFDDQFSVERPDGSNFTLKIRSTKLEDSAMYFCASSRQVYNSPLHFGNGTRLTVT.

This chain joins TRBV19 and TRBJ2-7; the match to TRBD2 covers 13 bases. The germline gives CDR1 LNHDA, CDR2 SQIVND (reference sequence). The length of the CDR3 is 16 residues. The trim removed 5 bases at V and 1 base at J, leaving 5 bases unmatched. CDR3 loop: CASSSRTSGSSYEQYF. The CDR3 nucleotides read TGTGCCAGTAGTTCCCGGACTAGCGGGAGTTCCTACGAGCAGTACTTC.

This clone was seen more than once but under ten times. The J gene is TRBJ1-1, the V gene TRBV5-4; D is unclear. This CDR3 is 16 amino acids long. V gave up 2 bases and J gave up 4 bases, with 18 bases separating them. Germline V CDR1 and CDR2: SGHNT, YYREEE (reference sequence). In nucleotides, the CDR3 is TGTGCCAGCAGCTTTTCGTTGAGTGCTCCGGGCACTGAAGCTTTCTTT. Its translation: CASSFSLSAPGTEAFF.

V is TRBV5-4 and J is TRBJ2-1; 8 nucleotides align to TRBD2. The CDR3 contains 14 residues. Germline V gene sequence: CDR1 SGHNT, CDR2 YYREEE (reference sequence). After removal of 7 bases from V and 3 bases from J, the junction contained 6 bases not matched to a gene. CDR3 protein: CASGGTSGYNEQFF. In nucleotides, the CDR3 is TGTGCCAGCGGGGGAACTAGCGGCTACAATGAGCAGTTCTTC.